These 13 T cell receptor beta chains share one sample of origin, sequenced in a study of cytomegalovirus exposure and HLA in healthy donors. The PCR was carried out with 60 Vbeta primers and 13 Jbeta primers. Produced via immunoSEQ multiplex PCR; TCRdb's table is partial and in-frame only. This repertoire shows some 160,000 clones, approximately 80% found once; its top ten account for 6.3%. Input material: PBMCs. These receptors all stem from a male donor in good health and CMV-seropositive.

This clone was seen just once. The V gene is TRBV19, the J gene TRBJ2-2; 8 bases match TRBD2. Germline V gives CDR1 LNHDA, CDR2 SQIVND (reference sequence). The V and J ends lost 3 bases and 2 bases, in that order; junction bases with no gene match: 8. CDR3 size: 17 residues. The CDR3 is CASSMPRAGVNTGELFF. CDR3 DNA: TGTGCCAGTAGTATGCCCCGAGCGGGGGTTAACACCGGGGAGCTGTTTTTT.

The CDR3 loop reads CASSSPPWRTPSYTDTQYF. CDR3 nucleotides: TGTGCCAGTAGTTCCCCCCCCTGGCGGACTCCCTCCTACACAGATACGCAGTATTTT. This sequence joins TRBV19 and TRBJ2-3; maybe TRBD2 (5 bases). The V end was cut by 5 bases, the J end by 2 bases, with 26 bases between. The CDR3 consists of 19 residues. Per the germline V gene, CDR1 is LNHDA and CDR2 is SQIVND (reference sequence).

The chain combines TRBV5-4 with TRBJ2-7, with TRBD2 identical over 14 bases. V lost 4 bases and J lost 7; bases outside the gene matches: 10. The germline V gene encodes CDR1 SGHNT and CDR2 YYREEE (reference sequence). This CDR3 comprises 16 residues. CDR3 DNA sequence: TGTGCCAGCAGCAAGGGGACTAGCGGGAGTCGGGGGGAGCAGTACTTC. Its translation is CASSKGTSGSRGEQYF.

The V and J genes are TRBV2 and TRBJ1-3; D is unclear. CDR1 and CDR2 from the germline V gene are SNHLY and FYNNEI. There are 15 residues in the CDR3. V shed 8 bases and J shed 1 base, with 15 bases lying between them. The CDR3 sequence is CASGPFGGSGNTIYF. CDR3 coding DNA: TGTGCCAGCGGACCCTTTGGAGGGTCTGGAAACACCATATATTTT.

The V gene is TRBV5-6, the J gene TRBJ2-4; 9 nucleotides match TRBD2. V was pared by 1 base and J by 1 base, with 3 bases of the junction left unmatched. CDR3 size: 16 residues. Germline assignment: CDR1 SGHDT and CDR2 YYEEEE. The CDR3 nucleotides read TGTGCCAGCAGCTTGACTAGCGGGCTTGCCAAAAACATTCAGTACTTC. It yields the protein CASSLTSGLAKNIQYF.

The V gene is TRBV27, the J gene TRBJ2-3; D unclear. The germline V gene has CDR1 MNHEY and CDR2 SMNVEV (reference sequence). V lost 3 bases, J lost 4 bases, and 11 bases lay in between. This CDR3 comprises 14 residues. In DNA, the CDR3 is TGTGCCAGCAGTTTGAAAAGCGAGTCAGATACGCAGTATTTT. It specifies CASSLKSESDTQYF.

The chain links TRBV4-3 to TRBJ2-5; D is uncertain. The J call could be wrong; TRBJ2-7 is a better fit for the DNA end. The CDR3 is made up of 13 amino acids. Germline loops: CDR1 LGHNA, CDR2 YSLEER. The CDR3 DNA follows: TGCGCCAGCAGCCAAGATTCCATGTACGAGCAGTACTTC. Its translation: CASSQDSMYEQYF.

This clone was counted a few times. This rearrangement joins TRBV4-1 to TRBJ2-7; TRBD2 matches at 10 bases. CDR1 and CDR2 from the germline V gene are MGHRA and YSYEKL. The CDR3 runs to 18 residues. V was pared by 2 bases and J by 4 bases, with 14 bases of the junction left unmatched. The CDR3 DNA reads as TGCGCCAGCAGCCAACTAGAAGGTGAAGCGGGAGGGTTTTACGAGCAGTACTTC. As protein: CASSQLEGEAGGFYEQYF.

The genes are TRBV7-8 and TRBJ2-1, with TRBD1 matching 11 bases. This CDR3 comprises 13 residues. The ends lost 5 bases at V and 7 bases at J; junction bases unmatched: 1. The germline gives CDR1 SGHVS, CDR2 FQNEAQ. The CDR3, as DNA: TGTGCCAGCAGCCGGGACAGGGGGAATGAGCAGTTCTTC. Encoded protein: CASSRDRGNEQFF.

CDR3 protein: CAWSASGTPDTQYF. CDR3 DNA: TGTGCCTGGAGCGCTAGCGGGACACCAGATACGCAGTATTTT. The V call is TRBV30, the J call TRBJ2-3; TRBD2 aligns across 9 bases. The trim removed 3 bases at V and 4 bases at J, leaving 5 bases unmatched. Germline V gene sequence: CDR1 GTSNPN, CDR2 SVGIG (reference sequence). This CDR3 spans 14 amino acids.

The chain links TRBV7-9 to TRBJ2-5; the D gene is possibly TRBD2 (6 bases). The V gene lost 1 base and the J gene lost 0 bases, with 6 bases spanning the gap. This CDR3 is built from 14 residues. Per germline, CDR1 SEHNR and CDR2 FQNEAQ (reference sequence). The CDR3 nucleotides are TGTGCCAGCAGCTTAGGACTAGACCAAGAGACCCAGTACTTC. Translating it yields CASSLGLDQETQYF.

V gene TRBV30 combines with J gene TRBJ1-6; maybe TRBD1 (6 bases). CDR1 GTSNPN and CDR2 SVGIG come from the germline V gene (reference sequence). The V and J ends lost 1 base and 7 bases respectively, with 8 bases between them. This CDR3 spans 13 amino acids. In DNA form, the CDR3 reads TGTGCCTGGAGTGACAGGGTAAATTCACCCCTCCACTTT. Translation: CAWSDRVNSPLHF.

This sequence joins TRBV27 and TRBJ2-7; D ambiguous. V was cut by 2 bases and J by 1 base, with 3 bases left in between. Germline loops: CDR1 MNHEY, CDR2 SMNVEV (reference sequence). The CDR3 extends over 12 amino acids. The CDR3 loop reads CASSLPSYEQYF. DNA of the CDR3: TGTGCCAGCAGTTTACCTTCCTACGAGCAGTACTTC.